This TCR beta chain was captured in a study of chemoradiotherapy in HPV16-positive cancers. About the study: Functional T-cell assays on a couple of HPV16-positive patients' cells defined candidate HPV-specific clones and common TCR motifs. Study-wide results and caveats: Only two HPV16-positive patients supplied the functional HPV-specificity definition. Candidate HPV-specific clones and E7-related TCR motifs grew in tumor during treatment.

In regard to this clone: Its antigen is not identified.

Assay: immunoSEQ multiplex PCR; the TCRdb copy retains only in-frame clones and omits some. The sample contains 5,800 or so clones, 90% to 95% of which appear only once. This CDR3 comprises 14 residues. V dropped 2 bases and J dropped 5 bases, with 10 bases sitting between them. Looked up from germline, CDR1 is SGDLS and CDR2 is YYNGEE. The clonotype originates from a human donor with HPV-associated anogenital cancer. The chain uses TRBV9 and TRBJ1-4, with no clear D. The sequences come from blood, collected from a patient who underwent chemoradiotherapy. For the CDR3, the DNA is TGTGCCAGCAGCGTCGAGGGTCGGAATGAAAAACTGTTTTTT. It encodes CASSVEGRNEKLFF.